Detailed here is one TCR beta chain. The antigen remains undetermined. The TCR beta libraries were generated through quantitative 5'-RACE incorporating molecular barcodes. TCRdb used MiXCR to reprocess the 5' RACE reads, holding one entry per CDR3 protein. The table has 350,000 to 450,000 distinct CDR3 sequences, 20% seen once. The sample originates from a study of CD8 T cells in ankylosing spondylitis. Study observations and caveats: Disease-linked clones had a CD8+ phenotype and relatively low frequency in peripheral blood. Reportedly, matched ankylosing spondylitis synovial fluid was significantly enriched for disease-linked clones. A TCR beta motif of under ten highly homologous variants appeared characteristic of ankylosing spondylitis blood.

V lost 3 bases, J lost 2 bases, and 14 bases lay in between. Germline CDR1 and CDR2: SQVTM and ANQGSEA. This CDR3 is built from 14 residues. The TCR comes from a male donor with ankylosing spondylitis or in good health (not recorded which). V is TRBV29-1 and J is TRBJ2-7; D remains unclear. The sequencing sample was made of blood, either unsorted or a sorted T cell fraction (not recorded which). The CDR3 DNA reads TGCAGCGTTGAGTTTAGGGCTAATCCCTACGAGCAGTACTTC. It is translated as CSVEFRANPYEQYF.